This is a list of T cell receptor beta chains from one sample in a study of T cells after yellow fever vaccination. TCRdb re-called the 5' RACE reads through MiXCR, storing one row per CDR3 protein. Of a few hundred thousand distinct CDR3 sequences in the sample, around 4.9% are singletons; the top ten hold more than 3%. The sample consisted of CD4+ T cells sorted from PBMCs, taken on the day of the yellow fever booster vaccination. The receptors here all came from a young man who received the YFV17D yellow fever vaccine. The CDR3 runs from the conserved cysteine through the conserved F or W. The order of the fields is J gene, V gene, D gene, clone size, CDR3 DNA, CDR3 protein. A D gene is named only where the DNA matches it firmly. Clone size, where shown, is once, few, many, or a class for clones that have expanded.

TRBJ2-5 TRBV5-4 TRBD2 few TGTGCCAGCAGCCCCGGGACTACGTACCAAGAGACCCAGTACTTC CASSPGTTYQETQYF
TRBJ2-5 TRBV5-1 . . TGCGCCAGCAGCGCGGAATTAGCGCAAGAGACCCAGTACTTC CASSAELAQETQYF
TRBJ2-7 TRBV6-5 . . TGTGCCAGCAGTTACTCGAAAGCCAGGGAAACCTACGAGCAGTACTTC CASSYSKARETYEQYF
TRBJ1-5 TRBV19 . few TGTGCCACGGGGCCTGGGGGGCGGAATCAGCCCCAGCATTTT CATGPGGRNQPQHF
TRBJ2-6 TRBV20-1 . . TGCAGTGCTAGATTCGCCAGCTCTGGGGCCAACGTCCTGACTTTC CSARFASSGANVLTF
TRBJ1-4 TRBV5-5 . . TGTGCCAGCAGCACCTGGACGCCTCCGACTGAAAAACTGTTTTTT CASSTWTPPTEKLFF
TRBJ1-5 TRBV7-6 . few TGTGCCAGCAGCGCGCGATTGTATAGCAATCAGCCCCAGCATTTT CASSARLYSNQPQHF
TRBJ2-3 TRBV7-3 . many TGTGCCAGCAGCTCACAACATCCAGATACGCAGTATTTT CASSSQHPDTQYF
TRBJ1-6 TRBV6-6 TRBD1 many TGTGCCAGCAGTTACGGGCAGGGGGATTCACCCCTCCACTTT CASSYGQGDSPLHF
TRBJ1-2 TRBV20-1 . . TGCAGTGCTCCCGCCAAGGACTATGGCTACACCTTC CSAPAKDYGYTF
TRBJ1-3 TRBV7-9 . . TGTGCCAGCAGCTTGTCTGAAGGAAACACCATATATTTT CASSLSEGNTIYF
TRBJ2-3 TRBV18 TRBD2 few TGTGCCAGCTCACCCGCGCTAGCGGGGAGCACAGATACGCAGTATTTT CASSPALAGSTDTQYF
TRBJ1-1 TRBV5-1 TRBD1 . TGCGCCAGCAGCCCTCGACAGGGAGTGGGCACTGAAGCTTTCTTT CASSPRQGVGTEAFF
TRBJ2-5 TRBV6-5 TRBD2 many TGTGCCAGCAGTTACGAAGGGACTAGGTTCCGGGAGACCCAGTACTTC CASSYEGTRFRETQYF
TRBJ2-4 TRBV5-4 TRBD1 . TGTGCCAGCAGCGCCCGGGACAGGGGGAGTCTGGGCAAAAACATTCAGTACTTC CASSARDRGSLGKNIQYF
TRBJ2-2 TRBV5-5 TRBD1 many TGTGCCAGCACCAAGAAACAGGGGCGAGACACCGGGGAGCTGTTTTTT CASTKKQGRDTGELFF
TRBJ2-5 TRBV7-2 . many TGTGCCAGCAGCTTGCGGCCCCAAGAGACCCAGTACTTC CASSLRPQETQYF
TRBJ1-2 TRBV7-9 . many TGTGCCAGCAGCTTCCCAAACTATGGCTACACCTTC CASSFPNYGYTF
TRBJ2-1 TRBV5-1 TRBD2 few TGCGCCAGCAGCTTGGAGCTCGGGACTAGCGGGGGGGCCCGTCATGAGCAGTTCTTC CASSLELGTSGGARHEQFF
TRBJ1-3 TRBV12-3/TRBV12-4 . many TGTGCCAGCAGATCAGGACGGATGGGAAACACCATATATTTT CASRSGRMGNTIYF